The clone carrying this TCR beta chain turned up a few times. The antigen is undetermined. Time point indicated: week 23, last vaccination. Doses comprised 300 ug of mutant IDH1 20-mer peptide each, plus topical imiquimod. Donors' newly diagnosed IDH1-mutant WHO grade 3 or 4 astrocytomas lacked nuclear ATRX. The entry originates in a study of a mutant IDH1 vaccine in newly diagnosed glioma. On the study more broadly: Vaccine administration was initiated 4-6 weeks following radiotherapy alone, or with temozolomide cycles. Most had both radiotherapy and temozolomide beforehand; others had only one. Findings and limits, study-wide: The authors found pseudoprogression apparently unrelated to changes in top peripheral T cell clonotypes.

Germline lookup yields CDR1 LGHNA and CDR2 YNFKEQ. The CDR3 has 15 amino acids. V lost 1 base and J 0 bases, leaving 9 bases between the germline ends. The table came from immunoSEQ multiplex PCR; TCRdb's copy has only in-frame clones and leaves some out. The data contain about 82,000 clones, 65% to 90% of them singletons. The rearrangement links TRBV4-2 to TRBJ1-1, with D unresolved. Source: PBMCs, taken from a glioma patient whose treatment included an IDH1 peptide vaccine. This sequence originates from a man aged 25-40 years with glioma. Some clones in this sample may be carry-over from other donors' samples. CDR3 sequence (DNA): TGTGCCAGCAGCCAAGCTCGGGCAGTGAACACTGAAGCTTTCTTT. Residues: CASSQARAVNTEAFF.